Following are 26 T cell receptor beta chains from one sample sequenced in a study of radiotherapy plus CTLA-4 blockade in lung cancer. Some clones are missing from TCRdb's copy, which holds only in-frame ones; the method was immunoSEQ multiplex PCR. The sample includes around 50,000 clones, approximately 86% of them seen just once. Material: peripheral blood, obtained from a patient treated with radiotherapy plus ipilimumab. The receptor source for this set is a human donor with non-small cell lung cancer that progressed on radiotherapy plus ipilimumab. Some clones in this sample may be carry-over from other donors' samples.

This rearrangement joins TRBV14 to TRBJ2-1; D gene uncertain. CDR1 and CDR2 (germline): SGHDN, FVKESK. V lost 6 bases and J lost 8, with 14 bases in between. This CDR3 is built from 13 residues. For the CDR3, the DNA is TGTGCCAGCAGTCCAGAGATGGGCGATGAGCAGTTCTTC. Translation gives CASSPEMGDEQFF.

This chain joins TRBV7-9 and TRBJ2-1; 10 bases are shared with TRBD2. Germline V gene lookup returns CDR1 SEHNR and CDR2 FQNEAQ (reference sequence). The CDR3 consists of 14 residues. The ends lost 3 bases at V and 8 bases at J; junction bases unmatched: 4. DNA for the CDR3: TGTGCCAGCAGCTTCAGCGGGAGGGGCGATGAGCAGTTCTTC. Amino acid sequence: CASSFSGRGDEQFF. Looking up the rest from reference TRBV7-9 and TRBJ2-1 gives the full variable domain: DTGVSQNPRHKITKRGQNVTFRCDPISEHNRLYWYRQTLGQGPEFLTYFQNEAQLEKSRLLSDRFSAERPKGSFSTLEIQRTEQGDSAMYLCASSFSGRGDEQFFGPGTRLTVL.

CDR3 nucleotides: TGTGCCAGCAGTGATGAGGGTCGGACTGAAGCTTTCTTT. Its translation is CASSDEGRTEAFF. The chain has TRBV2 and TRBJ1-1; D is unresolved. This CDR3 spans 13 amino acids. Per the germline V gene, CDR1 is SNHLY and CDR2 is FYNNEI. The ends were cut back, 3 bases at V and 5 bases at J, with 10 bases in the middle.

The chain uses TRBV21-1 and TRBJ1-4. TRBV21-1 counts as a pseudogene. The CDR3 totals 16 residues. The CDR3 loop reads CASSKGARVENEKLFF. CDR3 sequence (DNA): TGTGCCAGCAGCAAAGGGGCGAGGGTGGAGAATGAAAAACTGTTTTTT.

The chain is built from TRBV7-2 and TRBJ2-1; perhaps TRBD2 as D (6 bases). Germline V gene data show CDR1 as SGHTA and CDR2 as FQGNSA. The length of the CDR3 is 15 residues. Deletions cut 5 bases from V and 7 bases from J, with 18 bases between. The CDR3 nucleotides are TGTGCCAGCAGCACCCAGCGACTAGGGCCTAATGAGCAGTTCTTC. It encodes CASSTQRLGPNEQFF. The full variable domain, with the rest looked up from reference TRBV7-2 and TRBJ2-1, is GAGVSQSPSNKVTEKGKDVELRCDPISGHTALYWYRQSLGQGLEFLIYFQGNSAPDKSGLPSDRFSAERTGGSVSTLTIQRTQQEDSAVYLCASSTQRLGPNEQFFGPGTRLTVL.

This rearrangement joins TRBV28 to TRBJ1-4; the D gene is possibly TRBD1 (6 bases). CDR3 length equals 15 residues. Germline V gene lookup returns CDR1 MDHEN and CDR2 SYDVKM. V shed 3 bases and J shed 5 bases, with 13 bases lying between them. The CDR3 DNA follows: TGTGCCAGCAGTTTCCCGGGACACCAAAATGAAAAACTGTTTTTT. The encoded protein is CASSFPGHQNEKLFF.

The chain couples TRBV4-3 to TRBJ2-7; TRBD1 might be the D (6 bases). Germline CDR1 is LGHNA and CDR2 is YSLEER. Deletions cut 1 base from V and 0 bases from J, with 13 bases between. This CDR3 contains 16 residues. For the CDR3, the DNA is TGCGCCAGCAGCCAAGGATACAGGGCTTTCTCCTACGAGCAGTACTTC. Amino acids: CASSQGYRAFSYEQYF.

The rearrangement joins TRBV2 to TRBJ1-1; TRBD1 aligns across 8 bases. V gave up 5 bases and J gave up 1 base; unmatched junction bases: 3. Germline V lookup: CDR1 SNHLY, CDR2 FYNNEI. This CDR3 region has 14 residues. CDR3 in amino acids: CASSRQGTNTEAFF. CDR3 in DNA: TGTGCCAGCAGTCGACAGGGGACGAACACTGAAGCTTTCTTT.

This clone has only one observation. The genes are TRBV7-2 and TRBJ2-3; the match to TRBD2 covers 10 bases. The CDR3 is 16 amino acids. The junction had 12 bases not matched to a gene; V was cut back by 5 bases and J by 7 bases. CDR1 is SGHTA, CDR2 FQGNSA, per germline. CDR3 nucleotides: TGTGCCAGCAGCCCCCAAAGCGGGACTAGCGACCATACGCAGTATTTT. Its translation: CASSPQSGTSDHTQYF.

The chain employs TRBV25-1 and TRBJ2-1; D remains ambiguous. The ends were cut back, 0 bases at V and 6 bases at J, with 6 bases in the middle. The CDR3 has 13 amino acids. Looked up from germline, CDR1 is MGHDK and CDR2 is SYGVNS. The CDR3 region is CASSEYMSNEQFF. CDR3 sequence (DNA): TGTGCCAGCAGTGAATATATGAGCAATGAGCAGTTCTTC.

This rearrangement joins TRBV11-2 to TRBJ1-1; D not resolved. Germline V gene lookup returns CDR1 SGHAT and CDR2 FQNNGV. This CDR3 contains 13 residues. The V and J ends lost 0 bases and 3 bases respectively, with 5 bases between them. CDR3 sequence: CASSLDPYTEAFF. The DNA of the CDR3 is TGTGCCAGCAGCTTAGACCCATACACTGAAGCTTTCTTT.

The V gene is TRBV18, the J gene TRBJ2-7; 9 nucleotides line up with TRBD1. The CDR3 runs 15 residues. Germline V gene sequence: CDR1 KGHSH, CDR2 LQKENI. After removal of 2 bases from V and 1 base from J, the junction contained 3 bases not matched to a gene. The CDR3, as DNA: TGTGCCAGCTCACCAACAGGGGGCGCATCCTACGAGCAGTACTTC. The encoded protein is CASSPTGGASYEQYF.

The CDR3 is CAWSVPGGDEQYF. The CDR3 DNA reads TGTGCCTGGAGTGTACCTGGGGGCGACGAGCAGTACTTC. The chain carries TRBV30 and TRBJ2-7; D possibly corresponds to TRBD1 (6 bases). From germline, CDR1 is GTSNPN and CDR2 SVGIG (reference sequence). With 0 bases removed from V and 5 bases from J, the gap between germline ends came to 11 bases. The CDR3 has 13 residues.

This rearrangement joins TRBV23-1 to TRBJ1-5; 7 bases match TRBD1. TRBV23-1 is known as an ORF, though its function is uncertain. This CDR3 region has 15 residues. V gave up 0 bases and J gave up 7 bases; unmatched junction bases: 6. CDR3 in amino acids: CASSQSRRGEQPQHF. In nucleotides, the CDR3 is TGCGCCAGCAGTCAATCTCGCAGGGGGGAGCAGCCCCAGCATTTT.

J is TRBJ2-2 and V is TRBV19; 7 positions match TRBD1. CDR3 length: 13 residues. Losses at the gene ends were 6 bases for V and 7 bases for J; bases not matched to a gene: 5. CDR1 is LNHDA and CDR2 is SQIVND in the germline V gene (reference sequence). The CDR3 nucleotides are TGTGCCAGTAGAGACAGGGTGGTCGGGGAGCTGTTTTTT. Its protein is CASRDRVVGELFF. Drawing the rest from reference TRBV19 and TRBJ2-2, the complete variable domain is DGGITQSPKYLFRKEGQNVTLSCEQNLNHDAMYWYRQDPGQGLRLIYYSQIVNDFQKGDIAEGYSVSREKKESFPLTVTSAQKNPTAFYLCASRDRVVGELFFGEGSRLTVL.

The chain has TRBV5-1 and TRBJ2-3; D perhaps matches TRBD2 (5 bases). CDR3 length equals 16 residues. CDR1 is SGHRS, CDR2 YFSETQ, per germline. V was pared by 1 base and J by 4 bases, with 16 bases between. Written as DNA, the CDR3 is TGCGCCAGCAGCTTGTCCCCCGCTAGCTCGCCAGATACGCAGTATTTT. This gives the protein CASSLSPASSPDTQYF.

The chain combines TRBV7-6 with TRBJ2-3; no definite D call. The CDR3 is 14 amino acids. V dropped 2 bases and J dropped 2 bases, with 8 bases sitting between them. Germline CDR1 SGHVS, CDR2 FNYEAQ. For the CDR3, the DNA is TGTGCCAGCAGCTTAAGGCAGGACACAGATACGCAGTATTTT. This gives the protein CASSLRQDTDTQYF.

This chain joins TRBV18 and TRBJ1-3; TRBD1 might be the D (6 bases). The CDR3 is 15 residues long. The V end lost 3 bases, the J end lost 2 bases, and 11 bases lay between the germline ends. Germline V gene lookup returns CDR1 KGHSH and CDR2 LQKENI. This CDR3 reads CASSPPGATGNTIYF. In DNA form, the CDR3 reads TGTGCCAGCTCACCTCCAGGGGCAACTGGAAACACCATATATTTT.

The rearrangement links TRBV6-4 to TRBJ2-1; D may be TRBD2 (6 bases). The ends were cut back, 6 bases at V and 7 bases at J, with 19 bases in the middle. In germline, CDR1 is MRHNA, CDR2 SNTAGT. The length of the CDR3 is 15 residues. CDR3 bases: TGTGCCAGCAGAGTAAGGGACTCTCTGGGGAATGAGCAGTTCTTC. This gives the protein CASRVRDSLGNEQFF.

The V and J genes are TRBV4-3 and TRBJ2-7; D perhaps matches TRBD2 (5 bases). This CDR3 contains 16 residues. Germline lookup yields CDR1 LGHNA and CDR2 YSLEER. V gave up 0 bases and J gave up 1 base, with 13 bases separating them. CDR3 DNA: TGCGCCAGCAGCCAAGATTTGAGCGGCATATCCTACGAGCAGTACTTC. Protein: CASSQDLSGISYEQYF.

For this clone: This CDR3 is also generated by other DNA sequences in the sample. This chain joins TRBV27 and TRBJ2-7; D ambiguous. V was clipped by 3 bases and J by 0 bases, with 6 bases between them. The CDR3 is made up of 13 amino acids. CDR1 is MNHEY, CDR2 SMNVEV, per germline (reference sequence). CDR3 sequence: CASSFSSSYEQYF. The CDR3 nucleotides read TGTGCCAGCAGTTTTTCGTCCTCCTACGAGCAGTACTTC.

The V gene is TRBV10-1, the J gene TRBJ2-3; D gene ambiguous. The CDR3 contains 14 residues. The germline V gene has CDR1 WNHNN and CDR2 SYGVQD (reference sequence). Trimming pared 3 bases from V and 3 bases from J, leaving 10 bases between. CDR3: CASSDQPGTDTQYF. The CDR3 nucleotides read TGCGCCAGCAGTGATCAGCCAGGAACAGATACGCAGTATTTT.

The rearrangement uses TRBV9 and TRBJ1-2, with D unclear. Trimming pared 7 bases from V and 7 bases from J, leaving 14 bases between. Germline CDR1 reads SGDLS; CDR2 reads YYNGEE. The CDR3 has 12 amino acids. This CDR3 is CASARSGSGYTF. In nucleotides, the CDR3 is TGTGCCAGCGCCCGCTCGGGGTCTGGCTACACCTTC.

The chain employs TRBV5-6 and TRBJ1-2, with 8 bases aligning to TRBD1. Germline V CDR1 and CDR2: SGHDT, YYEEEE. V shed 4 bases, J shed 13 bases, and the junction held 12 bases outside the gene matches. This CDR3 comprises 13 residues. Here the CDR3 reads CASSAYRTGPATF. CDR3 bases: TGTGCCAGCAGCGCTTACAGGACAGGGCCCGCCACCTTC.

This clone was seen just once. The J gene is TRBJ2-2, the V gene TRBV13, with a weak D call TRBD1 (7 bases). The CDR3 has 15 amino acids. Trimming left V 0 bases short and J 4 bases short, with 9 bases between. Per germline, CDR1 PRHDT and CDR2 FYEKMQ (reference sequence). CDR3 sequence reads: CASSLGQGGTGELFF. The CDR3 DNA reads as TGTGCCAGCAGCTTAGGGCAGGGGGGCACCGGGGAGCTGTTTTTT.

This clone was seen once. The V gene is TRBV6-5, the J gene TRBJ2-7; D is ambiguous. This CDR3 spans 12 amino acids. The V end was cut by 5 bases, the J end by 12 bases, with 17 bases between. Germline loops: CDR1 MNHEY, CDR2 SVGAGI. CDR3 residues: CASSEGGVSWYF. CDR3 bases: TGTGCCAGCAGTGAAGGTGGTGTTAGCTGGTACTTC.